The entry below describes one T cell receptor beta chain. This clonotype was observed at least ten times. This clone's antigen is unknown. The input lacks base qualities; no much larger clone sits a single base away. The sample originates from a study of T cells in Graves' hyperthyroidism and ophthalmopathy (dated by TCRdb to the late 2010s). General notes on the study: Peripheral blood was collected at initial diagnosis, before any treatment. TCR V-J signatures able to tell the groups apart were searched for in a discovery cohort of about a hundred patients, of whom more than 40 had Graves' ophthalmopathy and about 55 had stable Graves' hyperthyroidism. Prospective prediction of ophthalmopathy was tested in an independent validation cohort of some 20 hyperthyroidism patients and around 16 patients who later progressed to ophthalmopathy. The 90 to 100 discovery patients were randomly divided into training and test sets at a 7:3 ratio. The study also compared thyroid tissue and blood T-cell repertoires from about 6 Graves' hyperthyroidism patients. Following sampling, methimazole starting at 30 mg daily was given to hyperthyroidism patients, and high-dose intravenous methylprednisolone was given to ophthalmopathy patients. The paper reports TCR Vbeta CDR3 sequencing of approximately 130 peripheral blood samples: some 44 ophthalmopathy, fewer than 80 hyperthyroidism and 17 progressor patients. What the authors observed across the whole study: In validation, the model predicted progression to ophthalmopathy with 60% to 71% sensitivity and 72% to 75% specificity, a median of roughly seven months before onset. Most expanded thyroid clonotypes (frequency above 0.001) were also detected in blood, suggesting blood repertoires may reflect thyroid immune responses. In cross-validation, a model built on a 13 V-J signature told ophthalmopathy apart from stable hyperthyroidism with under 90% sensitivity and 81% to 82% specificity, and in testing the same model reached 80%/75%. Sample size was not statistically predetermined, and investigators were not blinded to group allocation.

V ends up 8 bases short and J 6 bases short, with an unmatched junction base count of 18. Spanning cysteine to phenylalanine, the CDR3 consists of 16 amino acids. The CDR3 DNA has 48 bases and is translated from base 1. CDR1 SEHNR and CDR2 FQNEAQ were looked up in the germline V gene (reference sequence). The TCR beta CDR3 regions were amplified from RNA transcripts. The TCR CDR3 was subjected to a first round of RT-PCR using the HTBI primer set and the Qiagen OneStep RT-PCR kit. Libraries were constructed in a second round of multiplex PCR, after which size selection and purification were carried out. Libraries were sequenced paired-end with 100 bp reads on an Illumina HiSeq2000. The original pipeline was this. SOAPnuke was used to process the raw data, throwing out any read that contained adapters or uncalled bases, had a mean Phred below 15, or lacked an exact constant-primer or identifier match. COPE v1.2.5 was used to merge the high-quality paired reads, and each unique nucleotide sequence was defined as a clonotype. MiTCR v1.1 was used to align the clonotypes against IMGT TRBV, TRBD and TRBJ reference segments. The analysis was restricted to V-J combinations with a frequency above 0.0001, which together covered 98% to 99.2% of the repertoires. A TCS score was defined as the ratio of F50 (clonal expansion) to E x V (chaos), with BLOSUM62-based TCRdist applied between CDR3 peptides within each V-J. Welch's t-statistics and random forest reduced around 550 V-J features to some 14, which were used in a naive Bayes classifier (R e1071). TCRdb passed the public sequencing reads through fastp at Q25 and MiXCR, retaining productive beta sequences. Each CDR3 protein appears once, grouped with its most common genes and DNA. The authors' filters were not applied to this entry. This sample is represented by almost 600,000 distinct CDR3 sequences; around 14% of them were singletons. Approximately 5.7% of the sample lies in the top ten.

Hyperthyroidism patients were newly diagnosed, with disease duration under 2 months, and aged 18 to 65 years. The study excluded patients with uncontrolled infections, other autoimmune diseases, pregnancy or lactation. Diagnoses were based on clinical symptoms, serum thyroxine and TRAb, thyroid ultrasound and orbital computed tomography. Blood from progressor patients was drawn when they were first diagnosed with hyperthyroidism, before any ophthalmopathy symptoms appeared. PBMCs were separated from roughly 9.6 ml of fresh peripheral blood using Ficoll-Paque density gradient centrifugation. Patients classed as progressors first received a Graves' hyperthyroidism diagnosis and then went on to develop ophthalmopathy during follow-up. Trizol reagent was used to extract total RNA, and RNA quality was then checked on an Agilent 2100 Bioanalyzer.

The sample taken for sequencing was blood. The receptor chain draws on TRBV7-9 and TRBJ2-7; a stretch of 8 junction bases matches TRBD2. This clonotype was sampled from a woman under 40 with Graves' hyperthyroidism that later progressed to Graves' ophthalmopathy. The CDR3 protein sequence reads: CASGYREGTTLREQYF. In nucleotides, the sequence is TGTGCCAGCGGATACCGGGAGGGGACTACACTACGCGAGCAGTACTTC.